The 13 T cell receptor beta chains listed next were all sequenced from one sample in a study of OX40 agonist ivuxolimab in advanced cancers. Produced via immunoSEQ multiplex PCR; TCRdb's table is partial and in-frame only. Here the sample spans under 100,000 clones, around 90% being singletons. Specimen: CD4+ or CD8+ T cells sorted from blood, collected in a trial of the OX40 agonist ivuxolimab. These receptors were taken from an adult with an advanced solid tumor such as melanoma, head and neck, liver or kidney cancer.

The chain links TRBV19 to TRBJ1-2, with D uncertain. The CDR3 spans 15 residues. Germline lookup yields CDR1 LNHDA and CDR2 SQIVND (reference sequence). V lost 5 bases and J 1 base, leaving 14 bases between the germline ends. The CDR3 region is CASSLRTAHNYGYTF. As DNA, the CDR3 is TGTGCCAGTAGTTTAAGGACGGCTCATAACTATGGCTACACCTTC.

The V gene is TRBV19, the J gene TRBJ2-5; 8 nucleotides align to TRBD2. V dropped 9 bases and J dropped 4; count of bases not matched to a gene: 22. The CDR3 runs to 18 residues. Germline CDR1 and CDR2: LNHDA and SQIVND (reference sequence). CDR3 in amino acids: CARPRGGLAGLGGETQYF. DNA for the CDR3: TGTGCCAGACCAAGAGGAGGGCTAGCGGGCCTAGGGGGAGAGACCCAGTACTTC.

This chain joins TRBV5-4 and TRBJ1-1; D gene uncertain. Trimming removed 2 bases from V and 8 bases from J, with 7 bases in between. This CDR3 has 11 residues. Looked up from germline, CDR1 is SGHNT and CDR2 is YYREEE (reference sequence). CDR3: CASSFTAEAFF. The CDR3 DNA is TGTGCCAGCAGCTTTACAGCAGAAGCTTTCTTT.

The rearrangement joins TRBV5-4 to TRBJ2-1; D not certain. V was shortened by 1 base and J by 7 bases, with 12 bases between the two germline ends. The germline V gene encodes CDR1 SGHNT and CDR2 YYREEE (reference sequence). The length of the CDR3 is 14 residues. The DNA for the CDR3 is TGTGCCAGCAGCTTGACGTCGGAACGGAATGAGCAGTTCTTC. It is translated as CASSLTSERNEQFF.

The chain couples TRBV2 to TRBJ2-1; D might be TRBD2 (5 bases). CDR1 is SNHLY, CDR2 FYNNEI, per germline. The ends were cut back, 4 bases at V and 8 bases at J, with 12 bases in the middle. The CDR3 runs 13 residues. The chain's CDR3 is CASSAGRSDEQFF. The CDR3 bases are TGTGCCAGCAGTGCCGGGCGTAGCGATGAGCAGTTCTTC.

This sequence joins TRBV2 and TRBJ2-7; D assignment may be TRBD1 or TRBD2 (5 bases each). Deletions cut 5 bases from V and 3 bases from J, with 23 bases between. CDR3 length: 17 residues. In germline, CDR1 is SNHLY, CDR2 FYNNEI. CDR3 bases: TGTGCCAGCAGTAGAGCCCTCTCGTTGGTGGGGGACTACGAGCAGTACTTC. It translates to CASSRALSLVGDYEQYF.

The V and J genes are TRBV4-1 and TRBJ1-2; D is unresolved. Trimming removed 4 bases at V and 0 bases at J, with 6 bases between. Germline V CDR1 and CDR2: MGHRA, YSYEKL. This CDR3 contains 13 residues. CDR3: CASSPQANYGYTF. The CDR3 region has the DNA TGCGCCAGCAGCCCTCAGGCTAACTATGGCTACACCTTC.

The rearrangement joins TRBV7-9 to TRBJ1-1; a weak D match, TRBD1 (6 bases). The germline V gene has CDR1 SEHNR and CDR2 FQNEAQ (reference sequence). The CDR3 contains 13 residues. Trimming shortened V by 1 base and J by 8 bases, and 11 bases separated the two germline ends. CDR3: CASSLGPDREAFF. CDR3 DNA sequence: TGTGCCAGCAGCTTAGGGCCGGACAGAGAAGCTTTCTTT.

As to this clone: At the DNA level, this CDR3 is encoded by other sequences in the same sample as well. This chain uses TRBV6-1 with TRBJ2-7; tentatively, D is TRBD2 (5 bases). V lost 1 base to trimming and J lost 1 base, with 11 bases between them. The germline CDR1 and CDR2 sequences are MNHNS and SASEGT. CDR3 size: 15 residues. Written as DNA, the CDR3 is TGTGCCAGCAGTGAAGGGCCCGGCGGGTCCTACGAGCAGTACTTC. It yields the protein CASSEGPGGSYEQYF.

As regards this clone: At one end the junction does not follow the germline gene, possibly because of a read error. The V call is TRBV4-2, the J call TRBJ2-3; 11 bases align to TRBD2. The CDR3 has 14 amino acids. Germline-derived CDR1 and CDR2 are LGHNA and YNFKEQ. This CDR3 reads CASSQGSPLAGVSF. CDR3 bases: TGTGCCAGCAGCCAAGGGTCCCCACTAGCGGGGGTAAGCTTT.

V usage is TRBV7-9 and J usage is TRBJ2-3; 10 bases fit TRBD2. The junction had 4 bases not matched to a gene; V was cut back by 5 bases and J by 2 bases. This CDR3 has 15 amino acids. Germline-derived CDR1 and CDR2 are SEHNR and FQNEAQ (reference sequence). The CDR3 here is CASSTGLAVTDTQYF. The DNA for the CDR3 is TGTGCCAGCAGCACCGGACTAGCGGTCACAGATACGCAGTATTTT.

The CDR3 protein is CASSPWTSGDDNEQFF. In nucleotides, the CDR3 is TGTGCCAGCAGCCCGTGGACTAGCGGGGACGACAATGAGCAGTTCTTC. The chain employs TRBV7-6 and TRBJ2-1; TRBD2 matches at 12 bases. Trimming cost V 5 bases and J 5 bases; bases outside gene matches: 7. The CDR3 totals 16 residues. In germline, CDR1 is SGHVS, CDR2 FNYEAQ.

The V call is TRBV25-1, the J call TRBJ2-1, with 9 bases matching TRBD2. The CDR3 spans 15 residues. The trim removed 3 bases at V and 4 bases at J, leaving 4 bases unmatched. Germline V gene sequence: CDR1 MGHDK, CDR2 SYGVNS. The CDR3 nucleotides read TGTGCCAGCAGTGAGCCTAGCGGGGTTTACAATGAGCAGTTCTTC. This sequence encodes CASSEPSGVYNEQFF.